This entry lists 21 T cell receptor beta chains sequenced from one sample in a study of T cells after yellow fever vaccination. TCRdb processed the 5' RACE reads anew with MiXCR; each CDR3 protein has one entry. Of 500,000 to 650,000 distinct CDR3 sequences listed, around 17% are singletons. The sample here was PBMCs, taken about 5 days after the first yellow fever vaccination. These receptors were collected from a man in his late teens or twenties who received the YFV17D yellow fever vaccine.

The chain joins TRBV14 to TRBJ1-4; D unresolved. This CDR3 contains 14 residues. Trimming removed 4 bases from V and 7 bases from J, with 13 bases in between. The germline V gene encodes CDR1 SGHDN and CDR2 FVKESK. This CDR3 is CASSREFKPEKLFF. CDR3 bases: TGTGCCAGCAGCCGAGAATTCAAGCCTGAAAAACTGTTTTTT. Full variable domain (remainder filled in from reference TRBV14 and TRBJ1-4): EAGVTQFPSHSVIEKGQTVTLRCDPISGHDNLYWYRRVMGKEIKFLLHFVKESKQDESGMPNNRFLAERTGGTYSTLKVQPAELEDSGVYFCASSREFKPEKLFFGSGTQLSVL.

This clonotype was detected a few times. The V and J genes are TRBV19 and TRBJ2-5; D remains ambiguous. The CDR3 contains 12 residues. Trimming left V 0 bases short and J 5 bases short, with 4 bases between. CDR1 is LNHDA, CDR2 SQIVND, per germline (reference sequence). CDR3 protein: CASSIDGETQYF. CDR3 sequence (DNA): TGTGCCAGTAGTATAGACGGGGAGACCCAGTACTTC.

The chain joins TRBV7-2 to TRBJ2-1, with TRBD2 matching 8 bases. This CDR3 comprises 15 residues. Germline CDR1 SGHTA, CDR2 FQGNSA. The trim removed 5 bases at V and 5 bases at J, leaving 8 bases unmatched. The CDR3 here is CASSLGSGGDNEQFF. CDR3 nucleotides: TGTGCCAGCAGCCTGGGAAGCGGGGGAGACAATGAGCAGTTCTTC.

The rearrangement uses TRBV4-2 and TRBJ2-2; 8 positions match TRBD1. This CDR3 has 14 residues. With 3 bases clipped from V and 7 bases from J, the junction kept 4 bases outside the gene matches. Germline V lookup: CDR1 LGHNA, CDR2 YNFKEQ. This CDR3 reads CASSHGQGDGELFF. As DNA, the CDR3 is TGTGCCAGCAGCCACGGACAGGGTGACGGGGAGCTGTTTTTT.

The gene calls are TRBV7-8 and TRBJ2-2, with 10 bases fitting TRBD1. The CDR3 is 15 residues long. The ends lost 1 base at V and 5 bases at J; junction bases unmatched: 1. Germline V gene data show CDR1 as SGHVS and CDR2 as FQNEAQ. The CDR3: CASSLVGQGTGELFF. The DNA of the CDR3 is TGTGCCAGCAGCTTAGTGGGACAGGGGACCGGGGAGCTGTTTTTT.

V usage is TRBV5-6 and J usage is TRBJ1-4; the D is unclear. Germline CDR1 is SGHDT and CDR2 is YYEEEE. V lost 2 bases and J 7 bases, leaving 12 bases between the germline ends. The CDR3 length is 14 residues. The CDR3 DNA reads TGTGCCAGCAGCTTCCGGTGGAGCATTGAAAAACTGTTTTTT. It translates to CASSFRWSIEKLFF.

This clonotype turned up a few times. This chain connects TRBV5-1 to TRBJ2-1; 9 positions agree with TRBD2. The CDR3 contains 15 residues. The ends lost 0 bases at V and 5 bases at J; junction bases unmatched: 3. Germline CDR1 is SGHRS and CDR2 is YFSETQ. The CDR3 DNA follows: TGCGCCAGCAGCTTGGCTAGCGGGACCGACAATGAGCAGTTCTTC. Encoded protein: CASSLASGTDNEQFF.

This clonotype has more than one count but fewer than ten. The rearrangement joins TRBV18 to TRBJ1-1; D is unclear. CDR3 length: 14 residues. Trimming removed 3 bases from V and 6 bases from J, with 14 bases in between. Germline V gene lookup returns CDR1 KGHSH and CDR2 LQKENI. CDR3 protein: CASSPTGGMAEAFF. DNA of the CDR3: TGTGCCAGCTCACCCACTGGAGGTATGGCTGAAGCTTTCTTT.

This clonotype occurred a few times. The gene calls are TRBV11-2 and TRBJ2-1, with 9 bases aligning to TRBD2. The CDR3 runs to 16 residues. Germline values: CDR1 SGHAT, CDR2 FQNNGV. The V gene end was trimmed by 4 bases and the J gene end by 4 bases; junction bases not matched to a gene: 8. This CDR3 reads CASSSALAGKYNEQFF. The CDR3 region has the DNA TGTGCCAGCAGCTCCGCCCTAGCGGGAAAGTACAATGAGCAGTTCTTC. Full variable domain (missing parts from reference TRBV11-2 and TRBJ2-1): EAGVAQSPRYKIIEKRQSVAFWCNPISGHATLYWYQQILGQGPKLLIQFQNNGVVDDSQLPKDRFSAERLKGVDSTLKIQPAKLEDSAVYLCASSSALAGKYNEQFFGPGTRLTVL.

This clonotype was recorded a few times. The V call is TRBV9, the J call TRBJ1-2, with D maybe TRBD1 (6 bases). Trimming removed 4 bases at V and 8 bases at J, with 12 bases between. The CDR3 is made up of 12 amino acids. Germline values: CDR1 SGDLS, CDR2 YYNGEE. CDR3 bases: TGTGCCAGCAGCTTCTACAGGGAAGGCTACACCTTC. This sequence encodes CASSFYREGYTF.

There are a few counts of this clonotype. The gene calls are TRBV5-1 and TRBJ1-1; TRBD1 is a possible D gene (5 bases). The CDR3 contains 14 residues. Trimming cost V 1 base and J 1 base, with 8 bases left between them. Looked up from germline, CDR1 is SGHRS and CDR2 is YFSETQ. The CDR3: CASSLPGGNTEAFF. CDR3 nucleotides: TGCGCCAGCAGCTTGCCGGGGGGGAACACTGAAGCTTTCTTT.

The chain has TRBV10-3 and TRBJ2-5, with 10 bases lining up with TRBD1. CDR1 and CDR2 from the germline V gene are ENHRY and SYGVKD. The CDR3 length is 15 residues. J lost 4 bases, V lost 10 bases, and 12 bases had no gene match. Here the CDR3 DNA reads TGTGCCAGCTCCCCCGGGACAGGGGTGAGAGAGACCCAGTACTTC. Protein product: CASSPGTGVRETQYF.

This chain links TRBV7-9 with TRBJ2-7; no definite D call. The CDR3 extends over 14 amino acids. V shed 5 bases and J shed 2 bases, with 13 bases lying between them. Germline CDR1 reads SEHNR; CDR2 reads FQNEAQ (reference sequence). CDR3 sequence (DNA): TGTGCCAGCAGCCGCGGACCGGGTACCTACGAGCAGTACTTC. The encoded protein is CASSRGPGTYEQYF.

The V and J genes are TRBV6-1 and TRBJ2-7; TRBD1 aligns across 9 bases. V gave up 6 bases and J gave up 3 bases; unmatched junction bases: 6. Germline lookup yields CDR1 MNHNS and CDR2 SASEGT. There are 14 residues in the CDR3. The CDR3 nucleotides are TGTGCCAGCAGCGCCGGGACAGGGATCTACGAGCAGTACGTC. It yields the protein CASSAGTGIYEQYV.

The chain is built from TRBV7-2 and TRBJ2-4, with a possible D match to TRBD2 (5 bases). CDR1 and CDR2 (germline): SGHTA, FQGNSA. Between the trimmed V and J ends, which lost 4 bases and 0 bases, there was a span of 13 bases. This CDR3 has 16 amino acids. The CDR3 loop is CASSYHRGVAKNIQYF. CDR3 coding DNA: TGTGCCAGCAGCTACCACCGGGGTGTAGCCAAAAACATTCAGTACTTC.

In this sample, this clonotype turned up a few times. The V and J genes are TRBV19 and TRBJ1-4; D perhaps matches TRBD1 (6 bases). Germline loops: CDR1 LNHDA, CDR2 SQIVND (reference sequence). Trimming shortened V by 7 bases and J by 13 bases, and 22 bases separated the two germline ends. The CDR3 runs to 14 residues. CDR3 residues: CASTGANSWEGLFF. The DNA for the CDR3 is TGTGCCAGTACAGGGGCGAATTCATGGGAAGGACTGTTTTTT. The whole variable domain, remainder taken from reference TRBV19 and TRBJ1-4, is DGGITQSPKYLFRKEGQNVTLSCEQNLNHDAMYWYRQDPGQGLRLIYYSQIVNDFQKGDIAEGYSVSREKKESFPLTVTSAQKNPTAFYLCASTGANSWEGLFFGSGTQLSVL.

This clonotype has more than one count but fewer than ten. V gene TRBV12-3 or TRBV12-4 combines with J gene TRBJ1-4, with D unresolved. The V end lost 1 base, the J end lost 10 bases, and 13 bases lay between the germline ends. The CDR3 is 14 residues long. CDR3 coding DNA: TGTGCCAGCAGTTTAGAGGCAGGCGGTTTAAAACTGTTTTTT. Encoded protein: CASSLEAGGLKLFF.

This clonotype was recorded a few times. J is TRBJ1-3 and V is TRBV16, with D unclear. The CDR3 has 15 residues. Trimming pared 4 bases from V and 4 bases from J, leaving 14 bases between. Germline V lookup: CDR1 KGHSY, CDR2 FQNENV. The CDR3 sequence is CASSRRVGAGNTIYF. DNA for the CDR3: TGTGCCAGCAGCCGACGGGTTGGAGCAGGAAACACCATATATTTT.

This chain links TRBV7-2 with TRBJ2-2, with D unresolved. This CDR3 region has 17 residues. Germline CDR1 is SGHTA and CDR2 is FQGNSA. Deletions cut 5 bases from V and 5 bases from J, with 21 bases between. The CDR3 region has the DNA TGTGCCAGCAGCCCATGGCTTATCGGAAAAATGACCGGGGAGCTGTTTTTT. Translation gives CASSPWLIGKMTGELFF.

This sequence joins TRBV12-3 or TRBV12-4 and TRBJ2-3, with D perhaps matching TRBD2 (6 bases). V lost 2 bases and J lost 2, with 11 bases in between. This CDR3 spans 15 amino acids. As DNA, the CDR3 is TGTGCCAGCAGTTTACGGGCGGGGACCACAGATACGCAGTATTTT. Protein product: CASSLRAGTTDTQYF.

This clonotype was picked up a small number of times. This rearrangement joins TRBV7-9 to TRBJ2-5, with 7 bases that match TRBD1. Losses at the gene ends were 5 bases for V and 2 bases for J; bases not matched to a gene: 11. The germline gives CDR1 SEHNR, CDR2 FQNEAQ (reference sequence). This CDR3 has 16 amino acids. This CDR3 reads CASSRGRQGPQETQYF. CDR3 sequence (DNA): TGTGCCAGCAGCCGAGGTCGACAGGGCCCACAAGAGACCCAGTACTTC.